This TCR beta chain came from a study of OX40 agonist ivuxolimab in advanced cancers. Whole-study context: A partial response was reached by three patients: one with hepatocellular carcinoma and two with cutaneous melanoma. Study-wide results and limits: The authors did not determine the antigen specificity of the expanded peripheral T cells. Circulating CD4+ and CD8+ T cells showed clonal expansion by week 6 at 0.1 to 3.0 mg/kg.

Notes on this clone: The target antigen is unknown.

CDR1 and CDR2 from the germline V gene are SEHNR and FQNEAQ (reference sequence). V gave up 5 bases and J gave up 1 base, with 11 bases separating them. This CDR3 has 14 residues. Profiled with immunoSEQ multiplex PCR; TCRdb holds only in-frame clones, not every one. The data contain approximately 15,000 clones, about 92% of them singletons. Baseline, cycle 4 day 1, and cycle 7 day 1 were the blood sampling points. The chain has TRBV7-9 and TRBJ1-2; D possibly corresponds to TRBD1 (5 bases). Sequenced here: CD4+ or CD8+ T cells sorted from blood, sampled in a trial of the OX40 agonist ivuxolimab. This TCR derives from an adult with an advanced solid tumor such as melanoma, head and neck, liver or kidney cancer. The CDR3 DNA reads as TGTGCCAGCAGCCCCAAGACAGTTAACTATGGCTACACCTTC. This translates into CASSPKTVNYGYTF.